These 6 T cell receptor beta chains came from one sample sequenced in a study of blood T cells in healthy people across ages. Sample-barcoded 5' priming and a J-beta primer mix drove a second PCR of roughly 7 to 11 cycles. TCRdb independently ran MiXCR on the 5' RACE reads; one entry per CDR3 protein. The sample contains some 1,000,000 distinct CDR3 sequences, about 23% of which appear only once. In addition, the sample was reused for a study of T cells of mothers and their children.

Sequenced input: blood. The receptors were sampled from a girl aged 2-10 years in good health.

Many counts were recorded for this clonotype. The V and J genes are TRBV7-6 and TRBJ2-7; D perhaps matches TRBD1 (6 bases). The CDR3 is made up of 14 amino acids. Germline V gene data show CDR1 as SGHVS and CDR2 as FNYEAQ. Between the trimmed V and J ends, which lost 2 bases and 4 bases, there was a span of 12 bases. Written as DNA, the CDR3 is TGTGCCAGCAGCTTACAGGGACAATCGTACGAGCAGTACTTC. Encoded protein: CASSLQGQSYEQYF.

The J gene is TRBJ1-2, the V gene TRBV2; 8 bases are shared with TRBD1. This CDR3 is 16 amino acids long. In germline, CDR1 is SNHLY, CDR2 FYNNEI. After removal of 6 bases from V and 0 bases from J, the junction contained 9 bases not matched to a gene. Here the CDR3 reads CASRMTGAQANYGYTF. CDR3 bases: TGTGCCAGCAGGATGACAGGGGCCCAAGCTAACTATGGCTACACCTTC.

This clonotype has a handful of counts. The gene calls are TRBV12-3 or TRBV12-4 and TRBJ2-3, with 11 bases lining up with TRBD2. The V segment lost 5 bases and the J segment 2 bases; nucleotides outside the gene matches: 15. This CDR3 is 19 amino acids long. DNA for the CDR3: TGTGCCAGCAGTACCTGGGGGGCTAGCGGGGGGAAAGTCACAGATACGCAGTATTTT. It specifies CASSTWGASGGKVTDTQYF.

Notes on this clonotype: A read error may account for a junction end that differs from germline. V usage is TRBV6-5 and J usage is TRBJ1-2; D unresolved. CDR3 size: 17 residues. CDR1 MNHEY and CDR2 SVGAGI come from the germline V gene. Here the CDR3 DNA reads TGTGCCAGCAGTTACTCGATTTCTCCCCACATTAACTATGGCCACACCTTC. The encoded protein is CASSYSISPHINYGHTF.

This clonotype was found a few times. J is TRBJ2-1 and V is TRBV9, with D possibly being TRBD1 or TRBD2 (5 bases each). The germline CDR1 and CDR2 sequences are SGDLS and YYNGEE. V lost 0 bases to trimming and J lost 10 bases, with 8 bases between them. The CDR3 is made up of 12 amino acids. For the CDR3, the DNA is TGTGCCAGCAGCGTAGACCGGGGCGAGCAGTTCTTC. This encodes CASSVDRGEQFF. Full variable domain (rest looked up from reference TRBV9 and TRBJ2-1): DSGVTQTPKHLITATGQRVTLRCSPRSGDLSVYWYQQSLDQGLQFLIQYYNGEERAKGNILERFSAQQFPDLHSELNLSSLELGDSALYFCASSVDRGEQFFGPGTRLTVL.

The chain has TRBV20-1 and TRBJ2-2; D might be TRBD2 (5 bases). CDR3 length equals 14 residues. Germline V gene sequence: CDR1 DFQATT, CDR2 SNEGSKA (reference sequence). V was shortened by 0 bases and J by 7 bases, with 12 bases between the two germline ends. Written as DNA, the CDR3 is TGCAGTGCTAGAGATCCTTCGGGGTTCGGGGAGCTGTTTTTT. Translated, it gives CSARDPSGFGELFF.